The 14 T cell receptor beta chains listed next were all sequenced from one sample in a study of regulatory T cells in long-lasting Graves disease. CDR3-region Arm-PCR and iRepertoire HTBI primers produced the TCR beta libraries. TCRdb analysed the multiplex PCR reads with MiXCR anew, one entry per CDR3 protein. The profile shows approximately 400,000 distinct CDR3 sequences, over 9.5% of them singletons. Time point meaning: newly diagnosed GD, antithyroid drugs for less than 3 months. Following extraction of RNA from PBMCs, that RNA was used to make the TCR library. A further study also used this sample, focusing on T cells in Graves' hyperthyroidism and ophthalmopathy.

The sequences come from peripheral blood mononuclear cells (PBMCs), collected at new diagnosis, from a patient treated with antithyroid drugs. The source of these receptors is a woman aged 18-29 years with Graves disease.

The genes are TRBV25-1 and TRBJ2-5; D is perhaps TRBD1 (6 bases). Trimming pared 0 bases from V and 2 bases from J, leaving 10 bases between. Germline CDR1 and CDR2: MGHDK and SYGVNS. The length of the CDR3 is 15 residues. CDR3 DNA sequence: TGTGCCAGCAGTGAATATTGGACAGAACAAGAGACCCAGTACTTC. The encoded protein is CASSEYWTEQETQYF.

This clonotype was seen once. The chain combines TRBV12-3 or TRBV12-4 with TRBJ1-1; 8 bases match TRBD1. V trimming: 6 bases; J trimming: 4 bases; junction bases outside the gene matches: 16. CDR3 length equals 17 residues. CDR3 amino acids: CASSRTPGGAAATEAFF. In DNA form, the CDR3 reads TGTGCCAGCAGCCGGACCCCAGGGGGCGCGGCGGCCACTGAAGCTTTCTTT.

V and J are TRBV19 and TRBJ1-1; TRBD1 matches 8 bases. This CDR3 spans 16 amino acids. CDR1 is LNHDA and CDR2 is SQIVND in the germline V gene (reference sequence). With V trimmed by 8 bases and J by 2 bases, 13 bases remained unmatched. The CDR3 here is CASAQGAHKTNTEAFF. The CDR3 bases are TGTGCCAGTGCGCAGGGGGCTCACAAGACTAACACTGAAGCTTTCTTT.

The table lists this clonotype with many counts. The J gene is TRBJ1-1, the V gene TRBV6-5; D not resolved. V shed 0 bases and J shed 7 bases, with 18 bases lying between them. CDR1 is MNHEY and CDR2 is SVGAGI in the germline V gene. This CDR3 comprises 16 residues. CDR3 coding DNA: TGTGCCAGCAGTTACTCGCTCGACATCCTCCCGAGTGAAGCTTTCTTT. Translating gives CASSYSLDILPSEAFF.

This clonotype was counted ten times or more. The rearrangement joins TRBV12-3 or TRBV12-4 to TRBJ2-7, with a weak D call TRBD2 (5 bases). V lost 9 bases and J 3 bases, leaving 12 bases between the germline ends. This CDR3 spans 12 amino acids. CDR3 protein: CASSRGIYEQYF. The CDR3 nucleotides read TGTGCCAGTTCCCGAGGGATCTACGAGCAGTACTTC.

This clonotype was counted at least ten times. V is TRBV6-5 and J is TRBJ1-2; a weak D match, TRBD1 (5 bases). V lost 0 bases, J lost 7 bases, and 12 bases lay in between. The CDR3 sequence is 14 residues long. Germline lookup yields CDR1 MNHEY and CDR2 SVGAGI. The CDR3 loop reads CASSYSAGTFGYTF. As DNA, the CDR3 is TGTGCCAGCAGTTACTCGGCAGGGACTTTTGGCTACACCTTC.

Ten or more counts support this clonotype. J is TRBJ2-1 and V is TRBV11-3; no definite D call. CDR1 is SGHNT, CDR2 YENEEA, per germline. There are 13 residues in the CDR3. The germline V and J ends were trimmed by 1 base and 9 bases, with 10 bases remaining between them. CDR3: CASSLGRGGEQFF. CDR3 bases: TGTGCCAGCAGCTTAGGTCGCGGCGGTGAGCAGTTCTTC.

A few counts support this clonotype. The chain couples TRBV20-1 to TRBJ2-5; D is possibly TRBD2 (6 bases). Germline V gene lookup returns CDR1 DFQATT and CDR2 SNEGSKA (reference sequence). V was pared by 3 bases and J by 5 bases, with 16 bases between. The length of the CDR3 is 14 residues. The CDR3 nucleotides read TGCAGTGCTAGCTACGGGAGCGATGGCGAGACCCAGTACTTC. Its translation: CSASYGSDGETQYF.

Many counts were recorded for this clonotype. This chain joins TRBV7-3 and TRBJ2-7; D is tentatively TRBD1 or TRBD2 (6 bases each). Germline V lookup: CDR1 SGHTA, CDR2 FQGTGA. The CDR3 has 16 residues. V lost 3 bases and J lost 6, with 21 bases in between. The CDR3 sequence: CASSLGQLAAGAEQYF. CDR3 coding DNA: TGTGCCAGCAGCTTGGGTCAGTTAGCGGCAGGGGCCGAGCAGTACTTC.

This clonotype was counted ten times or more. This chain joins TRBV29-1 and TRBJ1-2; D perhaps matches TRBD1 (5 bases). Trimming stripped 1 base from V and 6 bases from J, with 24 bases between. Germline CDR1 is SQVTM and CDR2 is ANQGSEA. This CDR3 is built from 17 residues. The CDR3 nucleotides are TGCAGCGTTGAAGGGGGGGTGGTGTGGGGCCGACGGGATGGCTACACCTTC. This codes for CSVEGGVVWGRRDGYTF. The full variable domain, in which reference TRBV29-1 and TRBJ1-2 provide the parts outside the CDR3, is SAVISQKPSRDICQRGTSLTIQCQVDSQVTMMFWYRQQPGQSLTLIATANQGSEATYESGFVIDKFPISRPNLTFSTLTVSNMSPEDSSIYLCSVEGGVVWGRRDGYTFGSGTRLTVV.

This clonotype showed up many times. The chain is built from TRBV6-1 and TRBJ2-5; D is perhaps TRBD1 (6 bases). Trimming stripped 5 bases from V and 4 bases from J, with 17 bases between. The germline V gene encodes CDR1 MNHNS and CDR2 SASEGT. CDR3 length: 15 residues. CDR3 sequence (DNA): TGTGCCAGCAGTCCTGAGGGGGTAGCTATAGAGACCCAGTACTTC. It specifies CASSPEGVAIETQYF.

This clonotype was observed many times. The rearrangement links TRBV20-1 to TRBJ2-7; D uncertain. Between the trimmed V and J ends, which lost 3 bases and 2 bases, there was a span of 17 bases. The CDR3 is made up of 15 amino acids. Germline loops: CDR1 DFQATT, CDR2 SNEGSKA (reference sequence). The CDR3 spells CSASSGSGPPYEQYV. DNA for the CDR3: TGCAGTGCTAGTTCTGGTTCTGGACCCCCCTACGAGCAGTACGTC.

This clonotype was seen at least ten times. V gene TRBV13 combines with J gene TRBJ2-1; a possible D gene is TRBD2 (5 bases). CDR3 length equals 13 residues. Germline CDR1 reads PRHDT; CDR2 reads FYEKMQ (reference sequence). The DNA for the CDR3 is TGTTGCTCCAGCGGCCTAGACTACAATGAGCAGTTCTTC. Protein: CCSSGLDYNEQFF. The variable domain in full, completed from reference TRBV13 and TRBJ2-1, reads AAGVIQSPRHLIKEKRETATLKCYPIPRHDTVYWYQQGPGQDPQFLISFYEKMQSDKGSIPDRFSAQQFSDYHSELNMSSLELGDSALYFCCSSGLDYNEQFFGPGTRLTVL.

The sample holds many counts of this clonotype. The chain employs TRBV3-1 and TRBJ2-3; 9 bases agree with TRBD1. The CDR3 sequence is 14 residues long. Germline V CDR1 and CDR2: LGHDT, YNNKEL (reference sequence). V dropped 1 base and J dropped 9; count of bases not matched to a gene: 5. CDR3 coding DNA: TGTGCCAGCAGCCAAGCCGCCGGACAGGGGACGCAGTATTTT. Translated: CASSQAAGQGTQYF.